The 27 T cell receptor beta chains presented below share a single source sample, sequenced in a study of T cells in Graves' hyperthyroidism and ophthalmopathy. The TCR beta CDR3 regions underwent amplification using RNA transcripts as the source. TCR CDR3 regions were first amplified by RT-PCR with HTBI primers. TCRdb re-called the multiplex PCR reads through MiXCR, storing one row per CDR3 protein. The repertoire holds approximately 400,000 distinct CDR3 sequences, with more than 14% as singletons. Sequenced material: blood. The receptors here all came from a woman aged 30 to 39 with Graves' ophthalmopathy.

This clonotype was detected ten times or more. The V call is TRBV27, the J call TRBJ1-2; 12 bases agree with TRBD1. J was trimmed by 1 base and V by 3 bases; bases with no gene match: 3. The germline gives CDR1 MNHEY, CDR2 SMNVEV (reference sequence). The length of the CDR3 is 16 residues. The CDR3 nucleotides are TGTGCCAGCAGTTTTAGGGACAGGGGGCTTAACTATGGCTACACCTTC. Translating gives CASSFRDRGLNYGYTF.

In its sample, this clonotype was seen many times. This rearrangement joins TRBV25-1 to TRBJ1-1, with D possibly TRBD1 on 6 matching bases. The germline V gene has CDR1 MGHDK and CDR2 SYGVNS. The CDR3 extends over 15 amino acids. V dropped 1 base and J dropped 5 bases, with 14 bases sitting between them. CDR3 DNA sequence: TGTGCCAGCAGTGAATCCTTCACAGGGCGTACTGAAGCTTTCTTT. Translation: CASSESFTGRTEAFF.

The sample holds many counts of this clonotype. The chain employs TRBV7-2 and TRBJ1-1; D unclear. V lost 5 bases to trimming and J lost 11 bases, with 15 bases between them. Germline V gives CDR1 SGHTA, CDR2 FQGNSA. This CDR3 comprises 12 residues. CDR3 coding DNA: TGTGCCAGCAGCCTATGGGGTGCCAGGGCTTTCTTT. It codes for CASSLWGARAFF. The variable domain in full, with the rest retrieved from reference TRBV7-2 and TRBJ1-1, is GAGVSQSPSNKVTEKGKDVELRCDPISGHTALYWYRQSLGQGLEFLIYFQGNSAPDKSGLPSDRFSAERTGGSVSTLTIQRTQQEDSAVYLCASSLWGARAFFGQGTRLTVV.

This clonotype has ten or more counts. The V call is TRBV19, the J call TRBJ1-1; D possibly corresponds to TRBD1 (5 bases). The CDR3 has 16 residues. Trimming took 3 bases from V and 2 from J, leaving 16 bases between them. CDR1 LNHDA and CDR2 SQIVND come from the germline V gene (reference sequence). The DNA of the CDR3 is TGTGCCAGTAGTATCTCCCCTAGGACACTAAACACTGAAGCTTTCTTT. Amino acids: CASSISPRTLNTEAFF.

CDR3 loop: CASSSQLGDTQYF. In DNA, the CDR3 is TGTGCCAGCAGTTCCCAACTTGGAGATACGCAGTATTTT. This sequence joins TRBV12-3 or TRBV12-4 and TRBJ2-3, with unresolved D. V gave up 4 bases and J gave up 5 bases, with 10 bases separating them. This CDR3 has 13 amino acids.

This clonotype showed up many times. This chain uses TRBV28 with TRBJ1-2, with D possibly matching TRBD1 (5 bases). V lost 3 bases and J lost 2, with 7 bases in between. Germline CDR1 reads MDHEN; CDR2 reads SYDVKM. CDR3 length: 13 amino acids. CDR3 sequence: CASSFRDNYGYTF. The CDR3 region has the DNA TGTGCCAGCAGTTTTCGGGACAACTATGGCTACACCTTC.

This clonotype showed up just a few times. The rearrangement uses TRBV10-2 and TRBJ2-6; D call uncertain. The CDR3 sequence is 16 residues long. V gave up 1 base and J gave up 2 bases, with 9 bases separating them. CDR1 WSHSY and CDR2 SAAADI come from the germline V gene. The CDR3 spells CASSELSQAGANVLTF. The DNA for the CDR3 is TGCGCCAGCAGTGAGTTGAGCCAGGCTGGGGCCAACGTCCTGACTTTC.

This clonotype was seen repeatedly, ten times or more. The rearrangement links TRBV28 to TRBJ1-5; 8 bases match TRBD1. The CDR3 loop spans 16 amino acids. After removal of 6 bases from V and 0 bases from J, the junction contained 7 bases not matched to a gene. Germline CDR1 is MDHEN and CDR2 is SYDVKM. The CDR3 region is CASRRQGAASNQPQHF. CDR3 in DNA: TGTGCCAGCAGGCGTCAGGGGGCCGCTAGCAATCAGCCCCAGCATTTT.

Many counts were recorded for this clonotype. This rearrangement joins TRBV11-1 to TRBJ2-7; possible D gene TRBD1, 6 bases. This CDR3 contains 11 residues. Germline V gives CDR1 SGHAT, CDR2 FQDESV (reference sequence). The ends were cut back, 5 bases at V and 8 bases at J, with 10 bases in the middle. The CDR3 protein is CASSRDRKQYF. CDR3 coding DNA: TGTGCCAGCAGCCGTGACAGGAAGCAGTACTTC.

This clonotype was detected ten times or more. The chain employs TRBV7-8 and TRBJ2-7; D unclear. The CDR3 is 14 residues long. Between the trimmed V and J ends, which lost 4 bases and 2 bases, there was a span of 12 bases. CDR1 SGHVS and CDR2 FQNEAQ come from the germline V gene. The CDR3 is CASSSRTATYEQYF. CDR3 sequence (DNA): TGTGCCAGCAGCTCCAGGACGGCCACCTACGAGCAGTACTTC.

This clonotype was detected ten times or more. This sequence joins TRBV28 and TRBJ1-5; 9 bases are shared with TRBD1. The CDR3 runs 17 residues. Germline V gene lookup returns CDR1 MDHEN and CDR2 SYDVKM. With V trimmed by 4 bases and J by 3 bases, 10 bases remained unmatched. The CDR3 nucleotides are TGTGCCAGCAGTTACTCTAGGACAGGGGACCCCAATCAGCCCCAGCATTTT. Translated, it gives CASSYSRTGDPNQPQHF.

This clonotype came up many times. CDR3 coding DNA: TGTGCCAGCAGAGGAGAGGACAGGGGATATGGCTACACCTTC. It encodes CASRGEDRGYGYTF. The genes are TRBV12-3 or TRBV12-4 and TRBJ1-2; 9 bases map to TRBD1. V was pared by 6 bases and J by 5 bases, with 7 bases of the junction left unmatched. This CDR3 is built from 14 residues.

CDR3 protein: CAWSVWDRPNTEAFF. CDR3 nucleotides: TGTGCCTGGAGTGTCTGGGACAGGCCGAACACTGAAGCTTTCTTT. This rearrangement joins TRBV30 to TRBJ1-1, with 8 bases aligning to TRBD1. Losses at the gene ends were 0 bases for V and 1 base for J; bases not matched to a gene: 4. Germline CDR1 reads GTSNPN; CDR2 reads SVGIG (reference sequence). This CDR3 has 15 amino acids.

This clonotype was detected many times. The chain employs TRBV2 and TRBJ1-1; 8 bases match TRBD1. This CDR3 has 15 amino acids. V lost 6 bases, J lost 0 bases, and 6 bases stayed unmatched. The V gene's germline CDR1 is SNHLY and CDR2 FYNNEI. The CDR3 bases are TGTGCCAGCAGCCTGGACAGGGCCTTGAACACTGAAGCTTTCTTT. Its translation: CASSLDRALNTEAFF. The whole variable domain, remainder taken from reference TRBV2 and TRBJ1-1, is EPEVTQTPSHQVTQMGQEVILRCVPISNHLYFYWYRQILGQKVEFLVSFYNNEISEKSEIFDDQFSVERPDGSNFTLKIRSTKLEDSAMYFCASSLDRALNTEAFFGQGTRLTVV.

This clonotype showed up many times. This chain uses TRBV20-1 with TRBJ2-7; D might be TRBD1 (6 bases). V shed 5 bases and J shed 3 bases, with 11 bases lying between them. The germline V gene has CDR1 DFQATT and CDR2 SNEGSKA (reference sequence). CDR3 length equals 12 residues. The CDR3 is CSADQGFYEQYF. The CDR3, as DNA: TGCAGTGCTGATCAGGGGTTCTACGAGCAGTACTTC.

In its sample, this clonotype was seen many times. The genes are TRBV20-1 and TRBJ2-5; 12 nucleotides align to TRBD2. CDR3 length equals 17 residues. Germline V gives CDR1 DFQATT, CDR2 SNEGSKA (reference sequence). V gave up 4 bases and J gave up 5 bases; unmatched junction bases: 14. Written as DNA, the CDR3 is TGCAGTGCTATCCAACTCCTAGCGGGGGGGCTCGACGAGACCCAGTACTTC. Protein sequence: CSAIQLLAGGLDETQYF.

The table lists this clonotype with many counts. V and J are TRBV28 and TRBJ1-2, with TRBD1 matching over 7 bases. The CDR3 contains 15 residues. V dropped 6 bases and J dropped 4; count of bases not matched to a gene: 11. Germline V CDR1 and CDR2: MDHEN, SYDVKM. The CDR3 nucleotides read TGTGCCAGCAGGTTCCAGAAGACAGGGCTCTATGGCTACACCTTC. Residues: CASRFQKTGLYGYTF.

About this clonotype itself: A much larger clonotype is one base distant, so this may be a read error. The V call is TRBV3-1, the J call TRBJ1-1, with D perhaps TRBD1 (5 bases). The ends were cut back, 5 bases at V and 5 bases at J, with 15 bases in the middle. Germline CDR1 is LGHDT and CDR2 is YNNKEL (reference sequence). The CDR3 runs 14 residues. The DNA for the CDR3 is TGTGCCAGCAGCTTAGTAGGGGATCGGACTGAAGCTTTCTTT. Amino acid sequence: CASSLVGDRTEAFF.

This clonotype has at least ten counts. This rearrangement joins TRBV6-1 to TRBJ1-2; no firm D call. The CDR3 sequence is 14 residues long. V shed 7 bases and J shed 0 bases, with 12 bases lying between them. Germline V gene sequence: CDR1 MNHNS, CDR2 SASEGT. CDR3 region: CASMGPLANYGYTF. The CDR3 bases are TGTGCCAGCATGGGTCCGTTAGCTAACTATGGCTACACCTTC.

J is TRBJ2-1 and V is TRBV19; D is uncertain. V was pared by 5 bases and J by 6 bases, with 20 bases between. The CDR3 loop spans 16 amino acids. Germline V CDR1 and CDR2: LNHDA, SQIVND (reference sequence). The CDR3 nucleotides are TGTGCCAGTAGTCCCCGTTTGAGCGCTTTTGTCAATGAGCAGTTCTTC. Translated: CASSPRLSAFVNEQFF. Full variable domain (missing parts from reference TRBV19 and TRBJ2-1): DGGITQSPKYLFRKEGQNVTLSCEQNLNHDAMYWYRQDPGQGLRLIYYSQIVNDFQKGDIAEGYSVSREKKESFPLTVTSAQKNPTAFYLCASSPRLSAFVNEQFFGPGTRLTVL.

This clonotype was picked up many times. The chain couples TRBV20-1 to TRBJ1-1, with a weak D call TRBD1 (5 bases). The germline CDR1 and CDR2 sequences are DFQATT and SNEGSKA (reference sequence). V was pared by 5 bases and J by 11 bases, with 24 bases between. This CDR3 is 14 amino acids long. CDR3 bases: TGCAGTGCTCCGAATAGGGACGGAAAGTCTCGGGCTTTCTTT. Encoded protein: CSAPNRDGKSRAFF.

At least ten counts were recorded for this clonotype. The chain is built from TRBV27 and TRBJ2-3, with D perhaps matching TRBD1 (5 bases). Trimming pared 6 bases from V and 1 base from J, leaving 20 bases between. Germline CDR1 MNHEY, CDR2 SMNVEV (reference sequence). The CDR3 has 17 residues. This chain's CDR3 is CASRAPQGRVGTDTQYF. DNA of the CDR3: TGTGCCAGCAGAGCCCCCCAGGGAAGGGTTGGCACAGATACGCAGTATTTT.

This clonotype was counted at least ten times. The CDR3 protein is CASSGDRGLGYEQYF. In nucleotides, the CDR3 is TGTGCCAGCAGCGGGGACAGGGGTTTAGGCTACGAGCAGTACTTC. This sequence joins TRBV7-9 and TRBJ2-7; 10 nucleotides agree with TRBD1. Germline CDR1 and CDR2: SEHNR and FQNEAQ (reference sequence). Trimming took 5 bases from V and 3 from J; bases not matched to a gene: 7. The CDR3 covers 15 residues.

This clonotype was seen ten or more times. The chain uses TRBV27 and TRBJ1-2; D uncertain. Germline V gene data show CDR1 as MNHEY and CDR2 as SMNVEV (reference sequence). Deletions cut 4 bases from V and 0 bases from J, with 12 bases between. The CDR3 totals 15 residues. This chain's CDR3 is CASSSEGRANYGYTF. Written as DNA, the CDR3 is TGTGCCAGCAGTTCCGAGGGCCGAGCTAACTATGGCTACACCTTC.

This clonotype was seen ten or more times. Here the CDR3 DNA reads TGTGCCAGCAGTCTTCAGGGGAGCTACACCTTC. Translation: CASSLQGSYTF. The V call is TRBV12-3 or TRBV12-4, the J call TRBJ1-2; D is perhaps TRBD1 (6 bases). V was shortened by 5 bases and J by 9 bases, with 10 bases between the two germline ends. The CDR3 is made up of 11 amino acids.

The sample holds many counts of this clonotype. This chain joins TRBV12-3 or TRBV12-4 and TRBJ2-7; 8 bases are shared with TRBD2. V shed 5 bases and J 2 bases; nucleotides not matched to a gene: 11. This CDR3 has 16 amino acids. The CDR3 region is CASSRTEAGVPYEQYF. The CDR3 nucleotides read TGTGCCAGCAGTCGGACGGAAGCGGGGGTTCCCTACGAGCAGTACTTC.

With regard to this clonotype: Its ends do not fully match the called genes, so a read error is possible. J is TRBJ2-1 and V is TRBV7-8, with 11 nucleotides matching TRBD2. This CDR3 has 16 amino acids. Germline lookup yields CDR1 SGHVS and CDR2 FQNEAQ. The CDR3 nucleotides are TGTGCCAGCGGCTTAACTAGCGGGGGCACCTACAATGAGCAGTTCTTC. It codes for CASGLTSGGTYNEQFF.